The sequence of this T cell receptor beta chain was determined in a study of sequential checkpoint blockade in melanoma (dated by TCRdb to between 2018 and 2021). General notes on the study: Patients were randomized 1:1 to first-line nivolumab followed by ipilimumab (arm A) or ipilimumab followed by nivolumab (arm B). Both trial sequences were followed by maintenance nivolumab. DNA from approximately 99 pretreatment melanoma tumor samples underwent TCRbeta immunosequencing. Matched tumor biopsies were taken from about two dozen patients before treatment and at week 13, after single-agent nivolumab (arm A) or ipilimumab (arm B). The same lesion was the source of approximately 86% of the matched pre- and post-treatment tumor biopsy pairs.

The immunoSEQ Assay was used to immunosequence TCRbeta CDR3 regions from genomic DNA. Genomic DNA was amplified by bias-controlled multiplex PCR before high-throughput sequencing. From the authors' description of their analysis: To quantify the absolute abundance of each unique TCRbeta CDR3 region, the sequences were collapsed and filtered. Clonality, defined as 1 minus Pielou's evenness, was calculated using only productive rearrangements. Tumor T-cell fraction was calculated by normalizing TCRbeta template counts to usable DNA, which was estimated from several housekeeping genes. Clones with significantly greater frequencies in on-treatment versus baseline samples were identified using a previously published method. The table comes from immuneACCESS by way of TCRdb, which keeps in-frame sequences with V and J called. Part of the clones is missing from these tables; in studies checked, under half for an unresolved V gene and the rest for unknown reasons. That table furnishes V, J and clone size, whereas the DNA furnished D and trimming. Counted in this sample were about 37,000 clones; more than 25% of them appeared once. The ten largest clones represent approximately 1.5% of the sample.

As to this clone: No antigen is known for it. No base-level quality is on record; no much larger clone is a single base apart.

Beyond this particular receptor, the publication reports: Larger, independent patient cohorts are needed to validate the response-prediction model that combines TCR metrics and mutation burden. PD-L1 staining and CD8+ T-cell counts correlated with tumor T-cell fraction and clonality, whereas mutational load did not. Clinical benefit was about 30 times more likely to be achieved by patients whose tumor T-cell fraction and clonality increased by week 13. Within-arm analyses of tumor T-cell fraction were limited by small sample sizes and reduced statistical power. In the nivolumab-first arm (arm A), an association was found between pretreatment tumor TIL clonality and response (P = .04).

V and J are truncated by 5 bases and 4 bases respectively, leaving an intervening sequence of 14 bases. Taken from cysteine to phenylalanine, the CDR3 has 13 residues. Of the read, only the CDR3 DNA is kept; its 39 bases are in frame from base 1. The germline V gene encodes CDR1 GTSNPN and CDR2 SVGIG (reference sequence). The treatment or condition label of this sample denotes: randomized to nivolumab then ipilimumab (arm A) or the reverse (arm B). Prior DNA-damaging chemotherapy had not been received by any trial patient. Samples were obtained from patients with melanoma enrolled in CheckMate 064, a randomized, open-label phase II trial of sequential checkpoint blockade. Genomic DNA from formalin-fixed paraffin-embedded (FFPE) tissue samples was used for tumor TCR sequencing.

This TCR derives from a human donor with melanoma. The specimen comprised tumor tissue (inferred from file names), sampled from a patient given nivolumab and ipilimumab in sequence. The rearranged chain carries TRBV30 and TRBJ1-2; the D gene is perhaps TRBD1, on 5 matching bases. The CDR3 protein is CAWHRRVSYGYTF. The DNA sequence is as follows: TGTGCCTGGCACAGGAGGGTTAGCTATGGCTACACCTTC.